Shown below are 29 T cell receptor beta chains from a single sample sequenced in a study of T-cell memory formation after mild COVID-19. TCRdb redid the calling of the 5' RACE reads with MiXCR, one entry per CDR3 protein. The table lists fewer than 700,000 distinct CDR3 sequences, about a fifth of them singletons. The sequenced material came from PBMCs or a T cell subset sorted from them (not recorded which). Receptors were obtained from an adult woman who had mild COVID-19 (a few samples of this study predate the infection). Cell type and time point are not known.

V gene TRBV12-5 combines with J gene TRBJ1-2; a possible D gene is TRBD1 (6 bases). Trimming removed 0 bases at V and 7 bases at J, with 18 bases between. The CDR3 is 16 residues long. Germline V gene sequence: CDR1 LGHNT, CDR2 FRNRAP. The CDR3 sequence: CASGLVALGRGLGYTF. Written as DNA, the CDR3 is TGTGCTAGTGGTTTGGTAGCCCTTGGACGGGGGCTTGGCTACACCTTC.

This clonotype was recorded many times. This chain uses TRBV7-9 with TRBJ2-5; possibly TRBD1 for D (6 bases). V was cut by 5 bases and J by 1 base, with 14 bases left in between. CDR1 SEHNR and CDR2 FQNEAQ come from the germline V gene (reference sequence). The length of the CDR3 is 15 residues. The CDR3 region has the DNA TGTGCCAGCAGCCCAACTTGGACAGCCCAAGAGACCCAGTACTTC. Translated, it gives CASSPTWTAQETQYF.

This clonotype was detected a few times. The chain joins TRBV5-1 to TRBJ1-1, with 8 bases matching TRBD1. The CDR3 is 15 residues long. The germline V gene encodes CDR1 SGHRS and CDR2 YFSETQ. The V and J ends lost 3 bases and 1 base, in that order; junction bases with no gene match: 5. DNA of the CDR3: TGCGCCAGCAGCTCAAGGGGACAGGCGAACACTGAAGCTTTCTTT. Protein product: CASSSRGQANTEAFF.

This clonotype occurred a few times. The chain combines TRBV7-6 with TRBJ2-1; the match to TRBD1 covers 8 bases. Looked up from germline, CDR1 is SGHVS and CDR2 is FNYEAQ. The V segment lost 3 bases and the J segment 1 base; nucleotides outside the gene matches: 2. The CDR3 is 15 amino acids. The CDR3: CASSFRGRSYNEQFF. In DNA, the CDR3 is TGTGCCAGCAGCTTCAGGGGGCGATCCTACAATGAGCAGTTCTTC.

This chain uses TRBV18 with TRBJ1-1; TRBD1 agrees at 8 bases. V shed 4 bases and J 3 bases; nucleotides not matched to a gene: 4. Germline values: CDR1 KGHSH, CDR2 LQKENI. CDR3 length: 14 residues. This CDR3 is CASSRATGDTEAFF. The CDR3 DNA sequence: TGTGCCAGCTCACGAGCGACAGGGGACACTGAAGCTTTCTTT.

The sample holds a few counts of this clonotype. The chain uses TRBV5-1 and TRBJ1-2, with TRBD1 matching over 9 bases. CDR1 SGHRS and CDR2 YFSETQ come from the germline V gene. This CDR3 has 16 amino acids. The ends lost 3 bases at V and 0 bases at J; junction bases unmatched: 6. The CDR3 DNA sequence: TGCGCCAGCAGCTCCGGACAGGGGACTGCTAACTATGGCTACACCTTC. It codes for CASSSGQGTANYGYTF.

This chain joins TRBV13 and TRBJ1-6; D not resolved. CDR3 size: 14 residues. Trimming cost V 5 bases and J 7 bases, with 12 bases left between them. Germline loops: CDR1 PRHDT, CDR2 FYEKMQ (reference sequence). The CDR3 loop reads CASSPRPINSPLHF. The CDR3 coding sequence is TGTGCCAGCAGCCCACGGCCGATCAATTCACCCCTCCACTTT.

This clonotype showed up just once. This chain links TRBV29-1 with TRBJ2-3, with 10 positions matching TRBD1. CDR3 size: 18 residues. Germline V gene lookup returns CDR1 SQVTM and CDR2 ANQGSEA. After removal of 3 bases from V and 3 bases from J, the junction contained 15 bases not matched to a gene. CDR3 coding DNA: TGCAGCGTTGAGCCCGGGACAGGGGCCTTCGGGGGAACAGATACGCAGTATTTT. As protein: CSVEPGTGAFGGTDTQYF.

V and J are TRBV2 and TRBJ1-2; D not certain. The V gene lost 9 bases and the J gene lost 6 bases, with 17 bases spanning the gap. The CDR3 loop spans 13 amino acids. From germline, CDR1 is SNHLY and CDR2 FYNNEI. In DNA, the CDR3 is TGTGCCAGATTTTCTCAGCACACTAATGGCTACACCTTC. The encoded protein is CARFSQHTNGYTF.

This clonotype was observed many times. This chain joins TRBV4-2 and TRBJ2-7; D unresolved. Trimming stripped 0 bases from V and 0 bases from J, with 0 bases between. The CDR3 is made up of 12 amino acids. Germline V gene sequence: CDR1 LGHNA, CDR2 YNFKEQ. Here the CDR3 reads CASSQDSYEQYF. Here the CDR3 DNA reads TGTGCCAGCAGCCAAGACTCCTACGAGCAGTACTTC.

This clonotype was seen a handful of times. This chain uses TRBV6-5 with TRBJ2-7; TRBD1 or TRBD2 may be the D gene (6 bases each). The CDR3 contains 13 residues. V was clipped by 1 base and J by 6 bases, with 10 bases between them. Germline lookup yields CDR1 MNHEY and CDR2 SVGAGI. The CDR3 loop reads CASSYWGAREQYF. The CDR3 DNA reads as TGTGCCAGCAGTTACTGGGGGGCCCGCGAGCAGTACTTC.

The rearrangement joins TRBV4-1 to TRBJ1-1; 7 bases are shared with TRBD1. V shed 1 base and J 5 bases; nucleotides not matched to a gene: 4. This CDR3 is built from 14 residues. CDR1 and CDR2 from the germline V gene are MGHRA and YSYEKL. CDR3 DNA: TGCGCCAGCAGCCAAGGACAGGGAAGGACTGAAGCTTTCTTT. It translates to CASSQGQGRTEAFF.

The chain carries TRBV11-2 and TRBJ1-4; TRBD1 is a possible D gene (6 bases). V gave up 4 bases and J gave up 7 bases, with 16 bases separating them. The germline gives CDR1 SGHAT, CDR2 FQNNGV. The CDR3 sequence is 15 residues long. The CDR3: CASSYRDIWREKLFF. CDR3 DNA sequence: TGTGCCAGCAGCTACCGGGACATTTGGCGTGAAAAACTGTTTTTT.

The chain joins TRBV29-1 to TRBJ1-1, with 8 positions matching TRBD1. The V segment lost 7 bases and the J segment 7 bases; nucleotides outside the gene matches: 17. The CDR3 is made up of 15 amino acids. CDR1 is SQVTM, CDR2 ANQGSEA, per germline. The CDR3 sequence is CSGSLSGGVGDEAFF. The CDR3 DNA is TGCAGCGGGTCTCTGTCAGGGGGCGTCGGGGATGAAGCTTTCTTT.

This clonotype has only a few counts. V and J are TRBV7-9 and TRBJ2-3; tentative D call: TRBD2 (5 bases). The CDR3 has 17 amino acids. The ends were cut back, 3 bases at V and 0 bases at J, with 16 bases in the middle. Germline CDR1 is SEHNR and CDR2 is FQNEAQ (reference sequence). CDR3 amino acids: CASSFSPGAASTDTQYF. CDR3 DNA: TGTGCCAGCAGCTTTAGTCCCGGAGCGGCTAGCACAGATACGCAGTATTTT.

CDR3 residues: CASSLDIGRRSDQPQHF. In nucleotides, the CDR3 is TGTGCCAGCAGCTTAGATATAGGCAGGAGATCTGATCAGCCCCAGCATTTT. J is TRBJ1-5 and V is TRBV7-9; no clear D gene. The CDR3 totals 17 residues. Germline lookup yields CDR1 SEHNR and CDR2 FQNEAQ (reference sequence). Deletions cut 1 base from V and 5 bases from J, with 18 bases between.

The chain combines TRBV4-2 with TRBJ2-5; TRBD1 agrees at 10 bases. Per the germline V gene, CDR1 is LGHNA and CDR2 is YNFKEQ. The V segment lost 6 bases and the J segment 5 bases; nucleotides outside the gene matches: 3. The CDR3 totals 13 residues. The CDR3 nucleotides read TGTGCCAGCAGTTGGACAGGGGGTGAGACCCAGTACTTC. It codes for CASSWTGGETQYF.

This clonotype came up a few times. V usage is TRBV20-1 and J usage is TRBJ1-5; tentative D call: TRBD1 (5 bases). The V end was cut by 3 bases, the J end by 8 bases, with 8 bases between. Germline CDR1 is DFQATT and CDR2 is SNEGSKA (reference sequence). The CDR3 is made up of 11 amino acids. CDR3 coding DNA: TGCAGTGCTAGGGGGGGAGAGCCCCAGCATTTT. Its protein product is CSARGGEPQHF.

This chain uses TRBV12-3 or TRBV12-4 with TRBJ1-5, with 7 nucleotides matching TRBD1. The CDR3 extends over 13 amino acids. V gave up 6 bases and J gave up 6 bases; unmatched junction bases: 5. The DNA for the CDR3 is TGTGCCAGCAGGGCAGGGGGTTCTCAGCCCCAGCATTTT. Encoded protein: CASRAGGSQPQHF.

The DNA for the CDR3 is TGCGCCAGCAGCCTCCAGGAGGGAGATACGCAGTATTTT. Its protein is CASSLQEGDTQYF. This chain uses TRBV5-1 with TRBJ2-3, with a weak D call TRBD2 (6 bases). Germline assignment: CDR1 SGHRS and CDR2 YFSETQ. V shed 4 bases and J shed 5 bases, with 11 bases lying between them. This CDR3 has 13 residues.

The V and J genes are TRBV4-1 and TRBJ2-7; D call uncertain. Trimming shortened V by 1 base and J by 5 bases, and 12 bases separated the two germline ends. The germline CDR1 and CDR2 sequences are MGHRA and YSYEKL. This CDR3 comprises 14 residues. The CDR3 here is CASSQVYVVHEQYF. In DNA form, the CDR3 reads TGCGCCAGCAGCCAAGTCTATGTCGTCCACGAGCAGTACTTC.

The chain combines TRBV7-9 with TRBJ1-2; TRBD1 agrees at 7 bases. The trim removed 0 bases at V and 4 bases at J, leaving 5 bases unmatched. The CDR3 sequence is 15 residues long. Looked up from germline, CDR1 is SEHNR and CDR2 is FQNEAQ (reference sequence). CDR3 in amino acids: CASSLARTGVYGYTF. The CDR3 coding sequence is TGTGCCAGCAGCTTAGCCCGAACAGGGGTCTATGGCTACACCTTC.

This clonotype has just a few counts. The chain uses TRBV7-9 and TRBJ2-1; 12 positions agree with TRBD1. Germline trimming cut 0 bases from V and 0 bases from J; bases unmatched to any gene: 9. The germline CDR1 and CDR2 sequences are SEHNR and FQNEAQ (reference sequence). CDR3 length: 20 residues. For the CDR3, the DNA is TGTGCCAGCAGCTTAGCTCTAGGGACAGGGGGCTTGAGCTCCTACAATGAGCAGTTCTTC. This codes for CASSLALGTGGLSSYNEQFF.

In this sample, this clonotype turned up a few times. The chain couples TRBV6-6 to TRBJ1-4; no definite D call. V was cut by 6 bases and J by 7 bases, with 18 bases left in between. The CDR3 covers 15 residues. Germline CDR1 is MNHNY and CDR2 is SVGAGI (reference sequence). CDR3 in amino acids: CASSGGVWLSEKLFF. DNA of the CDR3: TGTGCCAGCAGCGGTGGGGTTTGGTTAAGTGAAAAACTGTTTTTT.

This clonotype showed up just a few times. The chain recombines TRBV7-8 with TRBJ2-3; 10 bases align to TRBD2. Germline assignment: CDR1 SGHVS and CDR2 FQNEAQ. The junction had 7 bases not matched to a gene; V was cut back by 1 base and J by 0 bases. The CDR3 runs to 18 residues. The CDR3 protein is CASSLGGLAGASTDTQYF. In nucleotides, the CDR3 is TGTGCCAGCAGCTTAGGCGGGCTAGCGGGGGCTAGCACAGATACGCAGTATTTT.

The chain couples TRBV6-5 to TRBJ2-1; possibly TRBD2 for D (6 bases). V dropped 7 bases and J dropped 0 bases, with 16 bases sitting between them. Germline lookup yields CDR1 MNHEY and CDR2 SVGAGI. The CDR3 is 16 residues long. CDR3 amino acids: CASKGRVGGSYNEQFF. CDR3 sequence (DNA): TGTGCCAGCAAAGGACGGGTCGGGGGCTCCTACAATGAGCAGTTCTTC.

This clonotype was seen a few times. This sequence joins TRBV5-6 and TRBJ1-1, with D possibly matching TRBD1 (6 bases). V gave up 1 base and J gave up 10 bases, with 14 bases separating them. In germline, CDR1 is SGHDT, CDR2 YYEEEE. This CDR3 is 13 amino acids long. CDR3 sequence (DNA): TGTGCCAGCAGCTTGCCAGGGGTGTTCGGAGCTTTCTTT. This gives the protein CASSLPGVFGAFF.

CDR3: CASSFREIYEQYF. The DNA for the CDR3 is TGTGCCAGCAGCTTTAGGGAGATCTACGAGCAGTACTTC. The rearrangement uses TRBV5-5 and TRBJ2-7; a possible D gene is TRBD2 (5 bases). V dropped 2 bases and J dropped 3 bases, with 9 bases sitting between them. Looked up from germline, CDR1 is SGHKS and CDR2 is YYEKEE (reference sequence). This CDR3 region has 13 residues.

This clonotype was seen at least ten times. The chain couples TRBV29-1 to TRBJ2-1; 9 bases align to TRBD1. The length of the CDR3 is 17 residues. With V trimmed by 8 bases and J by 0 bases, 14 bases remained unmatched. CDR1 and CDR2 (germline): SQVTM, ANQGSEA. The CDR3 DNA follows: TGCAGCCTTGGGGTACAGGGGGCAGGGAGCTCCTACAATGAGCAGTTCTTC. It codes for CSLGVQGAGSSYNEQFF.